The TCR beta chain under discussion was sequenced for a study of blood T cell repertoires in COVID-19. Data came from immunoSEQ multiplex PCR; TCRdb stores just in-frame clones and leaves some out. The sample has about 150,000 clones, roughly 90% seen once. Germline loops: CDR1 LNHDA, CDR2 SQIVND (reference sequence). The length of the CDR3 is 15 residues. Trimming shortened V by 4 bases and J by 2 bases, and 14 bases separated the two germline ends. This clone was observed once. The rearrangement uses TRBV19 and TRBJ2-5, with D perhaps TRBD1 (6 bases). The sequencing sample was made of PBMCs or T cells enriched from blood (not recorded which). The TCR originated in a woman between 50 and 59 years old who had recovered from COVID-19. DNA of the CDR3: TGTGCCAGTAGTAGATACAGGGTTTTTCAAGAGACCCAGTACTTC. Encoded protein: CASSRYRVFQETQYF.